The rows below give T cell receptor beta chains drawn from one sample of a study of CD8 T cells in ankylosing spondylitis. TCRdb ran MiXCR on the 5' RACE reads and lists one entry per CDR3 protein. Of roughly 250,000 distinct CDR3 sequences in the sample, around 7.8% were seen once. The specimen sequenced was blood, either unsorted or a sorted T cell fraction (not recorded which). These receptors all come from a male donor with ankylosing spondylitis or in good health (not recorded which). Each CDR3 is given with its conserved first and last residue. D genes are given only for firm matches. Clone size, where shown, is once, few, many, or a class for clones that have expanded.

D: TRBD1
size: many
J: TRBJ2-5
V: TRBV6-1
CDR3: CASSRLSGTGSETQYF
DNA: TGTGCCAGCAGCCGTTTGTCCGGGACAGGGTCAGAGACCCAGTACTTC

D: TRBD2
size: many
J: TRBJ2-1
V: TRBV20-1
CDR3: CSARDFLAGGYNEQFF
DNA: TGCAGTGCTAGAGATTTTTTAGCGGGAGGCTACAATGAGCAGTTCTTC

D: TRBD1
size: many
J: TRBJ2-7
V: TRBV4-3
CDR3: CASSQDRDSHFYEQYF
DNA: TGCGCCAGCAGCCAAGATAGGGACAGTCATTTCTACGAGCAGTACTTC

D: NA
size: many
J: TRBJ2-1
V: TRBV5-1
CDR3: CASSLERGGHYNEQFF
DNA: TGCGCCAGCAGCTTAGAAAGGGGCGGACACTACAATGAGCAGTTCTTC

D: NA
size: few
J: TRBJ2-3
V: TRBV29-1
CDR3: CSVDLRASTDTQYF
DNA: TGCAGCGTTGATCTACGGGCGAGCACAGATACGCAGTATTTT

D: TRBD1
size: many
J: TRBJ2-7
V: TRBV29-1
CDR3: CSVEGQGAAEQYF
DNA: TGCAGCGTTGAAGGGCAGGGGGCGGCCGAGCAGTACTTC

D: TRBD2
size: NA
J: TRBJ2-5
V: TRBV20-1
CDR3: CSASGTSGGVPLSTQYF
DNA: TGCAGTGCCTCCGGGACTAGCGGGGGGGTGCCTTTGTCGACCCAGTACTTC

D: NA
size: many
J: TRBJ1-5
V: TRBV12-3/TRBV12-4
CDR3: CASSPAGGPQHF
DNA: TGTGCCAGCAGCCCCGCAGGAGGGCCCCAGCATTTT

D: TRBD2
size: NA
J: TRBJ2-3
V: TRBV20-1
CDR3: CSARVGVAGDEGHLDTQYF
DNA: TGCAGTGCTAGAGTTGGGGTAGCGGGGGACGAAGGCCACCTAGATACGCAGTATTTT

D: NA
size: many
J: TRBJ2-5
V: TRBV29-1
CDR3: CSVEEGPETQYF
DNA: TGCAGCGTTGAGGAGGGCCCAGAGACCCAGTACTTC

D: TRBD2
size: many
J: TRBJ2-5
V: TRBV5-1
CDR3: CASSLEFLAGVGETQYF
DNA: TGCGCCAGCAGCTTGGAGTTTCTAGCGGGAGTAGGAGAGACCCAGTACTTC

D: NA
size: many
J: TRBJ1-5
V: TRBV27
CDR3: CASSRTGSYQPQHF
DNA: TGTGCCAGCAGCCGAACGGGGTCCTATCAGCCCCAGCATTTT

D: NA
size: many
J: TRBJ1-4
V: TRBV12-3/TRBV12-4
CDR3: CASSPGSREKLFF
DNA: TGTGCCAGCAGTCCAGGGTCCCGGGAAAAACTGTTTTTT

D: NA
size: NA
J: TRBJ2-1
V: TRBV19
CDR3: CASSDVRGGSYNEQFF
DNA: TGTGCCAGTAGTGATGTCCGAGGGGGCTCCTACAATGAGCAGTTCTTC

D: TRBD1
size: many
J: TRBJ1-2
V: TRBV10-3
CDR3: CAIRRRTGDPNYGYTF
DNA: TGTGCCATCAGAAGAAGAACAGGGGACCCTAACTATGGCTACACCTTC

D: NA
size: few
J: TRBJ1-6
V: TRBV6-5
CDR3: CASSYSSLAMGFNSPLHF
DNA: TGTGCCAGCAGTTACTCGAGTTTGGCGATGGGGTTCAATTCACCCCTCCACTTT

D: NA
size: many
J: TRBJ2-7
V: TRBV5-1
CDR3: CASNLWGVTYEQYF
DNA: TGCGCCAGCAATCTTTGGGGAGTTACCTACGAGCAGTACTTC

D: NA
size: many
J: TRBJ1-5
V: TRBV6-1
CDR3: CASSPMGGGSNQPQHF
DNA: TGTGCCAGCAGCCCGATGGGGGGTGGTAGCAATCAGCCCCAGCATTTT

D: NA
size: NA
J: TRBJ2-2
V: TRBV15
CDR3: CATSRDQTGELFF
DNA: TGTGCCACCAGCAGAGATCAGACCGGGGAGCTGTTTTTT

D: TRBD1
size: NA
J: TRBJ1-1
V: TRBV5-1
CDR3: CASSVGQGLNTEAFF
DNA: TGCGCCAGCAGCGTGGGACAGGGGTTGAACACTGAAGCTTTCTTT

D: TRBD2
size: many
J: TRBJ2-1
V: TRBV12-3/TRBV12-4
CDR3: CASSPGTSDWNEQFF
DNA: TGTGCCAGCAGTCCCGGGACTAGCGACTGGAATGAGCAGTTCTTC

D: TRBD1
size: many
J: TRBJ1-4
V: TRBV20-1
CDR3: CSAPKSGTGNEKLFF
DNA: TGCAGTGCCCCAAAGTCCGGGACAGGGAATGAAAAACTGTTTTTT

D: NA
size: many
J: TRBJ2-1
V: TRBV5-6
CDR3: CASIFFNEQFF
DNA: TGTGCCAGCATCTTTTTCAATGAGCAGTTCTTC

D: NA
size: NA
J: TRBJ1-4
V: TRBV14
CDR3: CASSQGTRAANEKLFF
DNA: TGTGCCAGCAGCCAAGGAACCCGGGCGGCTAATGAAAAACTGTTTTTT

D: TRBD1
size: many
J: TRBJ2-7
V: TRBV15
CDR3: CATSRHRGPSYEQYF
DNA: TGTGCCACCAGCAGACACAGGGGACCATCTTACGAGCAGTACTTC

D: TRBD1
size: many
J: TRBJ2-7
V: TRBV12-3/TRBV12-4
CDR3: CASRRTGFEQYF
DNA: TGTGCCAGCAGGAGGACAGGTTTTGAGCAGTACTTC